The 9 T cell receptor beta chains below come from one sample, sequenced in a study of blood T cell repertoires in COVID-19. The data were produced by immunoSEQ multiplex PCR, yet TCRdb's version contains in-frame clones alone and is incomplete. Of under 200,000 clones in the sample, more than 70% were seen once. Material: peripheral blood. The source is a man aged 40-55 years with active or convalescent COVID-19.

The chain uses TRBV4-1 and TRBJ2-2, with 13 bases aligning to TRBD2. After removal of 7 bases from V and 4 bases from J, the junction contained 3 bases not matched to a gene. CDR1 and CDR2 from the germline V gene are MGHRA and YSYEKL. The CDR3 is 15 amino acids. The CDR3 loop reads CASKLAGGLTGELFF. The DNA for the CDR3 is TGCGCCAGCAAACTAGCGGGGGGGCTCACCGGGGAGCTGTTTTTT.

This clone was recorded a few times. The chain is built from TRBV19 and TRBJ1-6, with TRBD1 as a possible D gene (5 bases). The CDR3 is 14 amino acids. The germline V gene has CDR1 LNHDA and CDR2 SQIVND (reference sequence). Trimming stripped 10 bases from V and 6 bases from J, with 16 bases between. CDR3 in amino acids: CATREGAGNSPLHF. CDR3 nucleotides: TGTGCCACCAGGGAAGGGGCCGGTAATTCACCCCTCCACTTT. Looking up the rest from reference TRBV19 and TRBJ1-6 gives the full variable domain: DGGITQSPKYLFRKEGQNVTLSCEQNLNHDAMYWYRQDPGQGLRLIYYSQIVNDFQKGDIAEGYSVSREKKESFPLTVTSAQKNPTAFYLCATREGAGNSPLHFGNGTRLTVT.

The chain couples TRBV30 to TRBJ2-1; 7 nucleotides agree with TRBD1. V was pared by 3 bases and J by 8 bases, with 4 bases of the junction left unmatched. The CDR3 is 12 residues long. Germline V gene sequence: CDR1 GTSNPN, CDR2 SVGIG (reference sequence). CDR3 DNA: TGTGCCTGGAGGACAGGGTTCCATGAGCAGTTCTTC. This gives the protein CAWRTGFHEQFF.

This clone was seen a few times. The V call is TRBV6-2 or TRBV6-3, the J call TRBJ1-1; 9 bases agree with TRBD1. CDR3 length equals 14 residues. The V gene's germline CDR1 is MNHEY and CDR2 SVGEGT. Trimming took 4 bases from V and 1 from J; bases not matched to a gene: 1. The CDR3 loop reads CASSWGQGNTEAFF. The CDR3 nucleotides read TGTGCCAGCAGTTGGGGACAGGGGAACACTGAAGCTTTCTTT.

This chain uses TRBV12-3 or TRBV12-4 with TRBJ2-7, with no clear D. The length of the CDR3 is 12 residues. V was shortened by 4 bases and J by 3 bases, with 7 bases between the two germline ends. The CDR3 spells CASSSPGYEQYF. CDR3 nucleotides: TGTGCCAGCAGTTCCCCCGGCTACGAGCAGTACTTC.

J is TRBJ2-5 and V is TRBV28; 9 bases agree with TRBD2. The V gene's germline CDR1 is MDHEN and CDR2 SYDVKM. J lost 1 base, V lost 4 bases, and 7 bases had no gene match. There are 16 residues in the CDR3. The DNA for the CDR3 is TGTGCCAGCAGTTGGGCGAGCGGGGGGCCCCAAGAGACCCAGTACTTC. As protein: CASSWASGGPQETQYF.

The rearrangement joins TRBV7-8 to TRBJ1-2, with TRBD1 matching over 7 bases. Trimming removed 5 bases from V and 4 bases from J; junction bases left unmatched: 7. Germline V gene lookup returns CDR1 SGHVS and CDR2 FQNEAQ. This CDR3 region has 14 residues. The CDR3 loop reads CASSRRDSTYGYTF. In DNA, the CDR3 is TGTGCCAGCAGCCGACGGGACAGTACCTATGGCTACACCTTC.

This clone occurred a few times. The CDR3 spells CASTTGSTNTGELFF. For the CDR3, the DNA is TGCGCCAGCACCACGGGGTCTACGAACACCGGGGAGCTGTTTTTT. V gene TRBV5-1 combines with J gene TRBJ2-2, with a weak D call TRBD2 (5 bases). Deletions cut 6 bases from V and 0 bases from J, with 12 bases between. Germline values: CDR1 SGHRS, CDR2 YFSETQ. CDR3 length: 15 residues.

J is TRBJ1-2 and V is TRBV4-3; D not certain. The CDR3 loop spans 13 amino acids. Trimming removed 0 bases from V and 8 bases from J, with 10 bases in between. The germline V gene encodes CDR1 LGHNA and CDR2 YSLEER. Here the CDR3 reads CASSQDVRYGYTF. In nucleotides, the CDR3 is TGCGCCAGCAGCCAAGACGTCAGGTACGGCTACACCTTC.